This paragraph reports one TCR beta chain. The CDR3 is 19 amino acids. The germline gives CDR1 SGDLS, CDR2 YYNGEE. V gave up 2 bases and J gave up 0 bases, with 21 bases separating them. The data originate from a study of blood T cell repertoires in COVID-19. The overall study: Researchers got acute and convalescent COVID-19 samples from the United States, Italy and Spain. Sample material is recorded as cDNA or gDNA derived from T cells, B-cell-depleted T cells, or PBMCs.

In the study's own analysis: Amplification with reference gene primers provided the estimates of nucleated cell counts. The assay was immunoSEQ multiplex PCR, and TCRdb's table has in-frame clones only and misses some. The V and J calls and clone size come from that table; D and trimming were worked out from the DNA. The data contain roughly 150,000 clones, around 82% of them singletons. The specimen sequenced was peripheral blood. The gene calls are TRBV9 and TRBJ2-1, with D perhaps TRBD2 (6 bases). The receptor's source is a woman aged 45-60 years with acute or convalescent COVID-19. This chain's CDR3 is CASSVPSGVGSSSYNEQFF. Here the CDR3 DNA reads TGTGCCAGCAGCGTTCCCTCGGGGGTGGGGTCCTCCTCCTACAATGAGCAGTTCTTC.